This T cell receptor beta chain is from a study of blood T cell repertoires in COVID-19 (TCRdb year 2020). The study in broad terms: Samples covering the acute and convalescent phases of COVID-19 were provided by collaborators in the United States, Italy and Spain. The prospective study material was composed of cDNA or gDNA derived from T cells, B-cell-depleted T cells, or PBMCs. HLA class I and class II types, where available, came from metadata supplied by the sample provider rather than from assay-based typing. Nearly every sample came with metadata listing a de-identified subject ID, COVID-19 status, age in years and sex. Samples came from the ongoing ImmuneRACE study (first 160 participants) plus 1,254 subjects from 6 global collaborators. Deeply sampled blood TCRbeta repertoires from subjects exposed to, actively infected with, or recovered from COVID-19 were included in the dataset. The repertoires were made available in a free public database intended to serve as a resource for research on the immune response to SARS-CoV-2. The full study reports these points: The amount of clinical and demographic metadata varied by source and participant and was provided uncurated.

TCRbeta CDR3 regions were amplified from genomic DNA by means of the immunoSEQ Assay, a bias-controlled multiplex PCR. Per the original workflow: The number of nucleated cells in each sample was estimated from the amplification of reference gene primers within the assay. To quantify the absolute abundance of each unique TCRbeta CDR3 rearrangement, sequence reads were collapsed and filtered. For each sample, productive Simpson clonality was calculated by taking the square root of Simpson's diversity index across productive rearrangements. Drawn from immuneACCESS, this table holds only the in-frame rearrangements with V and J called that TCRdb kept. Clones are partly lost; checked studies trace under half to an unresolved V gene and leave the rest unexplained. V and J calls and clone size are copied from that table; D and trimming were computed from the DNA. This sample lists about 240,000 clones; 75% to 90% were detected once. The ten largest account for around 4% of the sample.

About this clone: What this receptor recognizes is not known. No base quality values were provided; no much bigger clone lies one nucleotide off.

Participants in the prospective study were enrolled through a virtual design, were aged roughly 18 to 95 years, and lived in under 25 United States geographic areas. In the prospective study, participants were assigned to cohorts based on the clinical history participants reported in a screening survey and a study questionnaire. Recovered participants in ImmuneRACE Cohort 3 were defined as having two consecutive negative NP/OP PCR tests, clearance from a healthcare professional, or resolution of symptoms. Each participant in the prospective study had whole blood, serum and a nasopharyngeal or oropharyngeal swab collected by mobile phlebotomists. Participants in the prospective study had the option to provide additional blood draws and questionnaires over a roughly two-month period. Before DNA extraction, blood samples from the prospective study were shipped at room temperature or frozen. Including the terminal cysteine and phenylalanine, the CDR3 comprises 14 residues. The only DNA kept is the CDR3, 42 bases in frame from the first base. CDR1 and CDR2 (SEHNR, FQNEAQ) derive from the germline V gene (reference sequence). V is pared back by 1 base and J by 1 base, with 7 bases lying between the germline termini.

The sequence derives from a woman under 40 who had recovered from COVID-19. The V and J segments used are TRBV7-9 and TRBJ1-1, with the D gene not clear enough to name. Sequenced: PBMCs or T cells enriched from blood (not recorded which). The DNA sequence reads TGTGCCAGCAGCTTAGAACCGGGGAACACTGAAGCTTTCTTT. Translated, it gives CASSLEPGNTEAFF.